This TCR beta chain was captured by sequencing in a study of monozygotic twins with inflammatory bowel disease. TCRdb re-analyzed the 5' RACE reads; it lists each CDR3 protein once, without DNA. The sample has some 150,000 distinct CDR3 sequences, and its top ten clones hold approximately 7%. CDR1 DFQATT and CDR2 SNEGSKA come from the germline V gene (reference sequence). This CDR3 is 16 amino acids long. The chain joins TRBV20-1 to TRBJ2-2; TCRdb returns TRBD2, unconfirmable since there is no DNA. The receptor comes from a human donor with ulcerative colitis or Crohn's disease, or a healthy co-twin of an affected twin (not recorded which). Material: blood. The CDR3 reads CSARDRRGRNTGELFF.